This TCR beta chain derives from a study of T cell changes during pregnancy in multiple sclerosis. The CDR3 runs to 14 residues. Germline CDR1 LGHNT, CDR2 FRNRAP. Trimming took 3 bases from V and 1 from J; bases not matched to a gene: 1. Data came from immunoSEQ multiplex PCR; TCRdb stores just in-frame clones and leaves some out. This sample carries approximately 40,000 clones, roughly nine tenths of them seen once, and the ten largest clones take approximately 0.8%. The chain combines TRBV12-5 with TRBJ2-3; TRBD1 matches at 7 bases. The sequence was obtained from a female donor with multiple sclerosis, enrolled in a pregnancy study. Material: CD4+ T cells from peripheral blood mononuclear cells, obtained in the third trimester of pregnancy. CDR3 region: CASGLTGGTDTQYF. The CDR3 DNA is TGTGCTAGTGGTTTAACAGGGGGCACAGATACGCAGTATTTT.